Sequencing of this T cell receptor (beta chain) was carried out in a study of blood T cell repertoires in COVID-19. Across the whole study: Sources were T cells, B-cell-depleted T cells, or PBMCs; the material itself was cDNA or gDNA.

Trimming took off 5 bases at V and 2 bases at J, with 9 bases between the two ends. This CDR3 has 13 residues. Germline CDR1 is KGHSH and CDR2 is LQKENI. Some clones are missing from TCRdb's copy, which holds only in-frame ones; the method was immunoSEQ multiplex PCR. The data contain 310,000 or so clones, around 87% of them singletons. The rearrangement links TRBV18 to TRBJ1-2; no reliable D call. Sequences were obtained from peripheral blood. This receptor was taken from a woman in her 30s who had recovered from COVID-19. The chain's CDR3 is CASSFGNNYGYTF. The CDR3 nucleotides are TGTGCCAGCTCATTCGGGAACAACTATGGCTACACCTTC.